This record concerns one TCR beta chain sequence. The antigen is unknown. Different DNA sequences within this sample yield the same CDR3. Only in-frame clones appear in the TCRdb table, and some are missing; sequencing was by immunoSEQ multiplex PCR. This table has 150,000 or so clones, approximately 89% appearing once. The data originate from a study of T cell responses to AZD1222 COVID-19 vaccine. Whole-study context: Second-dose intervals near 4 or 12 weeks were combined. Study-wide findings and caveats: Baseline seropositivity characterized only six AZD1222 recipients. The CD4 TCRs associated with vaccination extended across spike and predominated at 160-218 and 743-854.

V was pared by 7 bases and J by 9 bases, with 8 bases of the junction left unmatched. CDR3 length: 13 residues. The chain uses TRBV12-3 or TRBV12-4 and TRBJ2-2; 7 positions agree with TRBD2. This TCR was sampled from an adult in good health. Sample: peripheral blood, taken on day 0 of AZD1222 vaccination. The CDR3 is CASNRGSRWELFF. CDR3 sequence (DNA): TGTGCCAGCAACCGCGGGAGCCGGTGGGAGCTGTTTTTT.